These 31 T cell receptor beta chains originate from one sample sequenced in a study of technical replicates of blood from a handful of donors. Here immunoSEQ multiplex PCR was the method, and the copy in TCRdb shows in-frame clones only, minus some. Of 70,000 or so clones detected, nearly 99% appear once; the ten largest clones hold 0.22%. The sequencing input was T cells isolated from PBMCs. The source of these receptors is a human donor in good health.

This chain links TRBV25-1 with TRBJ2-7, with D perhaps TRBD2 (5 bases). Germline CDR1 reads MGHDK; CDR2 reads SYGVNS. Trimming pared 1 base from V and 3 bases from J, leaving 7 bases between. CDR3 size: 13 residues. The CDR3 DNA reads TGTGCCAGCAGTGAATTCGGGGTCTACGAGCAGTACTTC. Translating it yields CASSEFGVYEQYF.

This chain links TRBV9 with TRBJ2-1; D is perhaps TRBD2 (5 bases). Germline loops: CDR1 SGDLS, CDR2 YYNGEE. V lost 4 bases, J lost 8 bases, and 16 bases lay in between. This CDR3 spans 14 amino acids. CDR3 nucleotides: TGTGCCAGCAGCACCCGACTGGGGAGCGATGAGCAGTTCTTC. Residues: CASSTRLGSDEQFF.

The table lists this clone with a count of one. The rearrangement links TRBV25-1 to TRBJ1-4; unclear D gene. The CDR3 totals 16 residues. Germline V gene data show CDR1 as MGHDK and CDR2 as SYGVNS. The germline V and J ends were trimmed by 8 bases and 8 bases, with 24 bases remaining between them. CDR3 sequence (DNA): TGTGCCAGCGGAGGATTCCGGGAGGCAGAAGGGGAAAAACTGTTTTTT. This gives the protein CASGGFREAEGEKLFF.

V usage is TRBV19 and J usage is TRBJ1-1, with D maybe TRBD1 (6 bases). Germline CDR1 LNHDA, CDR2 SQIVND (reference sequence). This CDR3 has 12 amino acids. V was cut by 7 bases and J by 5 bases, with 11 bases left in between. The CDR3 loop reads CASKIQGTEAFF. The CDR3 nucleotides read TGTGCCAGTAAAATCCAGGGGACTGAAGCTTTCTTT.

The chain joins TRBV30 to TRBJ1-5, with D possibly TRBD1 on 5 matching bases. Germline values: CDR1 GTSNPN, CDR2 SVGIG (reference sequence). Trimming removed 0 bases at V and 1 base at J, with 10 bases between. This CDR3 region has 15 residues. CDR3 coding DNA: TGTGCCTGGAGTGTGGGCAGGGCGAGCAATCAGCCCCAGCATTTT. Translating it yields CAWSVGRASNQPQHF.

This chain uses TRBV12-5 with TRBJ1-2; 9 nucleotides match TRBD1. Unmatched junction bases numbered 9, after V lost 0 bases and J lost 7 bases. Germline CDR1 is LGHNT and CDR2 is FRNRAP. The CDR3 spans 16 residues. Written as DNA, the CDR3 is TGTGCTAGTGGTTTGGTCTGGGACAGGGATCGGGGTGGCTACACCTTC. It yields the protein CASGLVWDRDRGGYTF.

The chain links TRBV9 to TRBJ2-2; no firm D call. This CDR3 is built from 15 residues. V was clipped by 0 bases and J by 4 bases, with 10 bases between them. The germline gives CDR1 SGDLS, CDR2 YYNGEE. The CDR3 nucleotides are TGTGCCAGCAGCGTAGACCTTGCTATCACCGGGGAGCTGTTTTTT. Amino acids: CASSVDLAITGELFF. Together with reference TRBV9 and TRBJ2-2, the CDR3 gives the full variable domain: DSGVTQTPKHLITATGQRVTLRCSPRSGDLSVYWYQQSLDQGLQFLIQYYNGEERAKGNILERFSAQQFPDLHSELNLSSLELGDSALYFCASSVDLAITGELFFGEGSRLTVL.

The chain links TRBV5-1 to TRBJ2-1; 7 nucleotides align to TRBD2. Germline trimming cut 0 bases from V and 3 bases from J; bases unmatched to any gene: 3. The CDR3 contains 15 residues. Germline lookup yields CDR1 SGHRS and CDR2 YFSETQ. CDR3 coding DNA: TGCGCCAGCAGCTTGGGTAGCGGGTTCTACAATGAGCAGTTCTTC. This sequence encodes CASSLGSGFYNEQFF.

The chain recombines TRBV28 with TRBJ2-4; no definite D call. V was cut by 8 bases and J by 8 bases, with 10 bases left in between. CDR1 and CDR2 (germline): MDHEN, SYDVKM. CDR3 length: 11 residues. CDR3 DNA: TGTGCCAGCGAATCACGGGACATTCAGTACTTC. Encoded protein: CASESRDIQYF.

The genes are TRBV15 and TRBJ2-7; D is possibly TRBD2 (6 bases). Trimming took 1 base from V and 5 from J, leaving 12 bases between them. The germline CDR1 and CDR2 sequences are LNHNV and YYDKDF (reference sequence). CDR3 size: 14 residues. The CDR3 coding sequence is TGTGCCACCAGCAGAGTATCGGGGGTCCACGAGCAGTACTTC. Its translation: CATSRVSGVHEQYF.

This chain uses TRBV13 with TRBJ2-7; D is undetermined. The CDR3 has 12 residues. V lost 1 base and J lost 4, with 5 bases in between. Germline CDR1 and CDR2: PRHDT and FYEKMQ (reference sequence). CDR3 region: CASSLVPYEQYF. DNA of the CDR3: TGTGCCAGCAGCTTAGTCCCTTACGAGCAGTACTTC.

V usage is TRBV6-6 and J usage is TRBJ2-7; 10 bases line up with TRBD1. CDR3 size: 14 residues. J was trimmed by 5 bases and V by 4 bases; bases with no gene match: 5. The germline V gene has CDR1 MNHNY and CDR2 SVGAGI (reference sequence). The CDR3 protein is CASSWGGQGNEQYF. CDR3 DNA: TGTGCCAGCAGTTGGGGGGGACAGGGGAACGAGCAGTACTTC.

The CDR3 here is CASSVETGVNYGYTF. The CDR3 region has the DNA TGTGCCAGCAGTGTAGAGACAGGGGTTAACTATGGCTACACCTTC. This rearrangement joins TRBV28 to TRBJ1-2; 8 bases map to TRBD1. The CDR3 contains 15 residues. Per the germline V gene, CDR1 is MDHEN and CDR2 is SYDVKM. Trimming removed 5 bases from V and 1 base from J; junction bases left unmatched: 6.

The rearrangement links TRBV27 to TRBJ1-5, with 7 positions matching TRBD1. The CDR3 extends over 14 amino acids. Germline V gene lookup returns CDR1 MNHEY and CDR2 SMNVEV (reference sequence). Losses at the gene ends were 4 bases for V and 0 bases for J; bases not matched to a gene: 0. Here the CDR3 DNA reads TGTGCCAGCAGTTGGGACAGTAGCAATCAGCCCCAGCATTTT. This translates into CASSWDSSNQPQHF.

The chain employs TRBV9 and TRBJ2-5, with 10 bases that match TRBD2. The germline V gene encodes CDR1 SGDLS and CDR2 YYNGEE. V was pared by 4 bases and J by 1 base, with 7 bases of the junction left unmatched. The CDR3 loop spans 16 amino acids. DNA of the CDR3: TGTGCCAGCAGCCCCCTCAGCGGGAGGGCCCAAGAGACCCAGTACTTC. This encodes CASSPLSGRAQETQYF.

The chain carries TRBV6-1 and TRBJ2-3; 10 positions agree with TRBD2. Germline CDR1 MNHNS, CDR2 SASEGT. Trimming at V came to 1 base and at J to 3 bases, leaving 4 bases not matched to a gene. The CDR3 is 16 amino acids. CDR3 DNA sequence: TGTGCCAGCAGTGAAGAGGCTAGCGGGAGAACAGATACGCAGTATTTT. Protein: CASSEEASGRTDTQYF.

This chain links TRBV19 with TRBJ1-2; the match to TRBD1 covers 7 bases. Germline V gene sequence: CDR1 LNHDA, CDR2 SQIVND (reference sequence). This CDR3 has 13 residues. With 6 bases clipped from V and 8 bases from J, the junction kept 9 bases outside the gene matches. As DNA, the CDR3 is TGTGCCAGTAGACCCCGGGACAGTCTGGGCTACACCTTC. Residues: CASRPRDSLGYTF.

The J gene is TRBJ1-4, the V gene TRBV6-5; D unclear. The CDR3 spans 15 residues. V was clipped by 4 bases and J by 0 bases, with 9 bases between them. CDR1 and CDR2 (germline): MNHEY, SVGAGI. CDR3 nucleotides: TGTGCCAGCAGTTTCTACAGTACAACTAATGAAAAACTGTTTTTT. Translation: CASSFYSTTNEKLFF.

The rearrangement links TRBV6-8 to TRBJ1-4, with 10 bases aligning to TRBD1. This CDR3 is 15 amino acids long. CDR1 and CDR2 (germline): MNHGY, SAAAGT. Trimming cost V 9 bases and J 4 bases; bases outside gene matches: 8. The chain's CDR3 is CASRDRGYGNEKLFF. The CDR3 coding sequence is TGTGCCAGTCGGGACAGGGGTTATGGTAATGAAAAACTGTTTTTT.

The CDR3 protein is CASSTGLAGEGANTQYF. The CDR3 DNA is TGTGCCAGCAGCACGGGACTAGCGGGAGAGGGAGCGAATACGCAGTATTTT. This chain uses TRBV11-2 with TRBJ2-3; 14 bases line up with TRBD2. The CDR3 has 17 residues. Germline V gene lookup returns CDR1 SGHAT and CDR2 FQNNGV. V shed 5 bases and J 7 bases; nucleotides not matched to a gene: 11. The variable domain in full, completed from reference TRBV11-2 and TRBJ2-3, reads EAGVAQSPRYKIIEKRQSVAFWCNPISGHATLYWYQQILGQGPKLLIQFQNNGVVDDSQLPKDRFSAERLKGVDSTLKIQPAKLEDSAVYLCASSTGLAGEGANTQYFGPGTRLTVL.

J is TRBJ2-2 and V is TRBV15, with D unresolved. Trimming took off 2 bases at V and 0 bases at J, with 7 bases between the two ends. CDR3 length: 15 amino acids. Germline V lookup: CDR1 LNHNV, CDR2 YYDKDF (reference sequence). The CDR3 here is CATSRTLANTGELFF. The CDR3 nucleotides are TGTGCCACCAGCAGAACCCTAGCGAACACCGGGGAGCTGTTTTTT.

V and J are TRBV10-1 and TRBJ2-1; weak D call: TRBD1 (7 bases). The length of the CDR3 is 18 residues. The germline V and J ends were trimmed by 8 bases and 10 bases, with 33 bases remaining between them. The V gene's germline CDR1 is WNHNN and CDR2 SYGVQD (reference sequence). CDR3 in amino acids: CASASGTALAPSLGEQFF. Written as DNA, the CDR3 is TGCGCCAGCGCCTCCGGGACAGCCCTAGCGCCCAGCCTCGGGGAGCAGTTCTTC.

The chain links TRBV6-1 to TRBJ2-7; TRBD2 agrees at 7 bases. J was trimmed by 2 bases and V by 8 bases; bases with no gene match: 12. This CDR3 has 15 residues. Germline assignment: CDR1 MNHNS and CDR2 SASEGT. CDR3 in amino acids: CASARLVGGAYEQYF. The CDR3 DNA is TGTGCCAGCGCCCGACTAGTGGGAGGGGCCTACGAGCAGTACTTC.

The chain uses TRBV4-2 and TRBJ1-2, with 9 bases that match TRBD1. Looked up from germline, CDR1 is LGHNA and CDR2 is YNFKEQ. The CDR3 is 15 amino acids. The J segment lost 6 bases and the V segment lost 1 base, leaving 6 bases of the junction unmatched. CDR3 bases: TGTGCCAGCAGCCAAGGGACAGGGGCTTTCAATGGCTACACCTTC. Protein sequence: CASSQGTGAFNGYTF.

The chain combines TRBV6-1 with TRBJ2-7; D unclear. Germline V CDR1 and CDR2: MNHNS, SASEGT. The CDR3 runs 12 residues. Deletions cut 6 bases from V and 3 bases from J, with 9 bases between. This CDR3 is CASRRANYEQYF. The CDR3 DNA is TGTGCCAGCAGAAGAGCTAACTACGAGCAGTACTTC.

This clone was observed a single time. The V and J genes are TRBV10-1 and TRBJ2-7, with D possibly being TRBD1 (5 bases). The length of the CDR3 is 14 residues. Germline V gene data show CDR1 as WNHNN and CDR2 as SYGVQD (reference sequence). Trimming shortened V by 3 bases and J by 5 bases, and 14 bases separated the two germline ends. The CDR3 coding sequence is TGCGCCAGCAGTGATTTCCGGGCAGGGAACGAGCAGTACTTC. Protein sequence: CASSDFRAGNEQYF.

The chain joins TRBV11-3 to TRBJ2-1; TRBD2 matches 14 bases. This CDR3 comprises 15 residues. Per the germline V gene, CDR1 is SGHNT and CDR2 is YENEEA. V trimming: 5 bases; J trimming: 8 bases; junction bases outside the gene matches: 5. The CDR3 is CASSIPGLAGDEQFF. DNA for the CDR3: TGTGCCAGCAGCATACCGGGACTAGCGGGAGATGAGCAGTTCTTC.

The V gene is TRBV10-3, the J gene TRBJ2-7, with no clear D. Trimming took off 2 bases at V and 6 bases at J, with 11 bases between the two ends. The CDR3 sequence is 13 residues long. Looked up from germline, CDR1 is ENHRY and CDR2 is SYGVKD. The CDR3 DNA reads TGTGCCATCAGTGAGAAGGAGCGAGCCGAGCAGTACTTC. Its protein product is CAISEKERAEQYF.

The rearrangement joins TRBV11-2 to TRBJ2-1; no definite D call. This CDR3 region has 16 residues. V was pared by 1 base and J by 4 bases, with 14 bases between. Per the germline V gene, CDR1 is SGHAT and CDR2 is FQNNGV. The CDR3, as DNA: TGTGCCAGCAGCTTAGGGGCACCGAACCCTTACAATGAGCAGTTCTTC. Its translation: CASSLGAPNPYNEQFF.

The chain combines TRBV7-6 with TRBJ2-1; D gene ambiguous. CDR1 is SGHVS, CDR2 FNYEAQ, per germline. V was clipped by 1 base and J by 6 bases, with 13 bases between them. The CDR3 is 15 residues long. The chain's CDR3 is CASSLGAISGNEQFF. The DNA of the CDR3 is TGTGCCAGCAGCTTAGGAGCCATTTCGGGCAATGAGCAGTTCTTC. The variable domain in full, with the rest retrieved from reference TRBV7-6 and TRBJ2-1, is GAGVSQSPRYKVTKRGQDVALRCDPISGHVSLYWYRQALGQGPEFLTYFNYEAQQDKSGLPNDRFSAERPEGSISTLTIQRTEQRDSAMYRCASSLGAISGNEQFFGPGTRLTVL.

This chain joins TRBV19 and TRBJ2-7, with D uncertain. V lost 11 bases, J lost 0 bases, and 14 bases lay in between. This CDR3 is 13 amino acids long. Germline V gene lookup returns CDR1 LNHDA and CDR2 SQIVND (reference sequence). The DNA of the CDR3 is TGTGCCTCAAAAGGAGAGTCCTCCTACGAGCAGTACTTC. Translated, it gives CASKGESSYEQYF.